The rows below give T cell receptor beta chains drawn from one sample of a study of T cell repertoires in cytomegalovirus infection. No antigen has been identified for these receptors. TCRdb called the reads again in MiXCR, with one record for every CDR3 protein. The table lists 45,000 to 65,000 distinct CDR3 sequences, about 18% of them singletons. This material consisted of CD8+ T cells from cultured PBMCs, taken from culture after CMV antigen stimulation. The receptors were sampled from a human donor in good health (CMV status not recorded). Some clones in this sample may be carry-over from other donors' samples. The CDR3 runs from the conserved cysteine through the conserved F or W. Each record gives: J gene, clone size, V gene, CDR3 protein. The size field is filled for only some rows; it gives once, few, many or a size class.

j_gene: TRBJ2-5
abundance: many
v_gene: TRBV7-8
CDR3aa: CASSLPRQGSGTQYF

j_gene: TRBJ2-7
abundance: few
v_gene: TRBV7-9
CDR3aa: CASSLEGAYEQYF

j_gene: TRBJ1-2
abundance: few
v_gene: TRBV7-2
CDR3aa: CASSLVGFSGYTF

j_gene: TRBJ2-5
abundance: few
v_gene: TRBV7-2
CDR3aa: CASSSRDGAKETQYF

j_gene: TRBJ1-1
abundance: NA
v_gene: TRBV2
CDR3aa: CASPVNTEAFF

j_gene: TRBJ2-1
abundance: once
v_gene: TRBV12-3/TRBV12-4
CDR3aa: CASSFTGAEQFF

j_gene: TRBJ1-1
abundance: NA
v_gene: TRBV5-4
CDR3aa: CASSLAGDTEAFF

j_gene: TRBJ2-3
abundance: NA
v_gene: TRBV7-2
CDR3aa: CASSLVSGGATDTQYF

j_gene: TRBJ1-1
abundance: NA
v_gene: TRBV7-6
CDR3aa: CASSFGAENTEAFF

j_gene: TRBJ2-5
abundance: NA
v_gene: TRBV4-2
CDR3aa: CASSSQRVKGETQYF